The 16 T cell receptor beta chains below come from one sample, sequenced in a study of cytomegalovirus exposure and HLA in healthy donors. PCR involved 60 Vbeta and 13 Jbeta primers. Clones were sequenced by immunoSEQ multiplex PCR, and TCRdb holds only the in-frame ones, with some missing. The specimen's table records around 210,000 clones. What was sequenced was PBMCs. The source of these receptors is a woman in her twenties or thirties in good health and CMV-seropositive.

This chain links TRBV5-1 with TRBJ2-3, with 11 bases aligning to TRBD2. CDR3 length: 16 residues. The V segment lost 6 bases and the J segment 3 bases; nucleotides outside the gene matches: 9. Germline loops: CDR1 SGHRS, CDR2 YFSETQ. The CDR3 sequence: CASNWASGRSTDTQYF. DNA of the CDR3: TGCGCCAGCAATTGGGCTAGCGGGAGGTCGACAGATACGCAGTATTTT.

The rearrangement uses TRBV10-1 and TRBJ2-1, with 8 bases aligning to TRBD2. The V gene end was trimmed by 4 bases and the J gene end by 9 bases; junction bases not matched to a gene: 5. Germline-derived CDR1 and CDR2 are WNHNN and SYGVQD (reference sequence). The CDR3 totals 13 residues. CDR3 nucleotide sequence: TGCGCCAGCAGTGCAGCGGGAGAGGCTGAGCAGTTCTTC. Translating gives CASSAAGEAEQFF.

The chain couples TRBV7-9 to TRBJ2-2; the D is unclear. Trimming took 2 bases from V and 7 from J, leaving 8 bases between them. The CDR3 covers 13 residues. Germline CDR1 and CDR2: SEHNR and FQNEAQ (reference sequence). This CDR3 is CASSLNSDGELFF. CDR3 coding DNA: TGTGCCAGCAGCTTAAATAGTGACGGGGAGCTGTTTTTT.

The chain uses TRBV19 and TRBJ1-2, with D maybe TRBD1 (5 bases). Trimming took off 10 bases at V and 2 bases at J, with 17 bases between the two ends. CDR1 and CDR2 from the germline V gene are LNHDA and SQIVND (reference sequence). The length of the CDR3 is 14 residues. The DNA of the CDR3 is TGTGCCACCACAAGGCCCGGGGGGAACTATGGCTACACCTTC. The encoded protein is CATTRPGGNYGYTF.

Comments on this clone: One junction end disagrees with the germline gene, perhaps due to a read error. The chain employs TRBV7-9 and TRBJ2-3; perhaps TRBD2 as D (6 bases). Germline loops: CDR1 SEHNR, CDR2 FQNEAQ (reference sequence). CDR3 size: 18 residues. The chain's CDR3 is CASSLAVGGITRTDTQYF. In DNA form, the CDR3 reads TGTGCCAGCAGCCTAGCTGTGGGGGGAATTACCCGCACAGATACGCAGTATTTT.

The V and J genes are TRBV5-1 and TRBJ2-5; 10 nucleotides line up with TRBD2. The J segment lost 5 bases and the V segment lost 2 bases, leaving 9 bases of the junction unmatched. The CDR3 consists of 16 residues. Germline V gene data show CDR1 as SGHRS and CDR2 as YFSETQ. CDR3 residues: CASSLGTSDPLETQYF. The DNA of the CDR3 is TGCGCCAGCAGCTTAGGGACTAGCGATCCCCTTGAGACCCAGTACTTC.

The CDR3 loop is CAISEGHGTSGSRAETQYF. In DNA, the CDR3 is TGTGCCATCAGTGAGGGGCACGGGACTAGCGGGAGTAGGGCAGAGACCCAGTACTTC. The V call is TRBV10-3, the J call TRBJ2-5; TRBD2 matches 14 bases. The CDR3 has 19 residues. The V gene end was trimmed by 2 bases and the J gene end by 4 bases; junction bases not matched to a gene: 12. Per germline, CDR1 ENHRY and CDR2 SYGVKD.

The CDR3 region has the DNA TGCGCCAGCAGTGACATCGGACAGGGAAGCTCCTACGAGCAGTACTTC. Translation: CASSDIGQGSSYEQYF. The chain has TRBV10-2 and TRBJ2-7; 8 bases are a match to TRBD1. This CDR3 region has 16 residues. Germline V gene sequence: CDR1 WSHSY, CDR2 SAAADI. After removal of 3 bases from V and 0 bases from J, the junction contained 7 bases not matched to a gene.

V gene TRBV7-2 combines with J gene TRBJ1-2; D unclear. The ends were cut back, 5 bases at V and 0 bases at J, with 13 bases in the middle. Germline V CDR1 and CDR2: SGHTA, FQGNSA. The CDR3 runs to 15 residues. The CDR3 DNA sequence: TGTGCCAGCAGCGGGTACAGTAGATCTAACTATGGCTACACCTTC. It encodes CASSGYSRSNYGYTF.

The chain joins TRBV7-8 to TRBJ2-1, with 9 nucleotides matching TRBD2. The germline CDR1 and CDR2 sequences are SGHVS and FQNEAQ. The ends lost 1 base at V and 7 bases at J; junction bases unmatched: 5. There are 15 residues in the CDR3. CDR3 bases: TGTGCCAGCAGCTTAGGCGGGGGGGCCATAAATGAGCAGTTCTTC. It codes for CASSLGGGAINEQFF. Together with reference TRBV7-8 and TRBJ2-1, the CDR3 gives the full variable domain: GAGVSQSPRYKVAKRGQDVALRCDPISGHVSLFWYQQALGQGPEFLTYFQNEAQLDKSGLPSDRFFAERPEGSVSTLKIQRTQQEDSAVYLCASSLGGGAINEQFFGPGTRLTVL.

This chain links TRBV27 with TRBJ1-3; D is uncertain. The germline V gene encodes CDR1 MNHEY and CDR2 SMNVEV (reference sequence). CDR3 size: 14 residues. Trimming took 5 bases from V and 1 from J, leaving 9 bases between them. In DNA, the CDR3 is TGTGCCAGCAGTAATACCCGGTCTGGAAACACCATATATTTT. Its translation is CASSNTRSGNTIYF.

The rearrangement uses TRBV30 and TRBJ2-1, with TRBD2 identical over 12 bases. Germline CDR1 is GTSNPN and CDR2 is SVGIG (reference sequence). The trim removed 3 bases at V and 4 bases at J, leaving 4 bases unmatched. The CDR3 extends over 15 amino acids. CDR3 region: CAWRGLAGSYNEQFF. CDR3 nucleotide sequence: TGTGCCTGGAGAGGACTAGCGGGGAGTTACAATGAGCAGTTCTTC.

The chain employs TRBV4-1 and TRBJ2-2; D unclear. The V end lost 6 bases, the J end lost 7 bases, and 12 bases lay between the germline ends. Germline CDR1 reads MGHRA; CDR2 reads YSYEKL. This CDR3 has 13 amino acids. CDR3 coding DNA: TGCGCCAGCAGTGACACTTATAGCGGGGAGCTGTTTTTT. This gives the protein CASSDTYSGELFF.

The CDR3 DNA is TGTGCCAGCAGCTTAGTTCAGGAAATGGAAGAGACCCAGTACTTC. Amino acid sequence: CASSLVQEMEETQYF. This chain connects TRBV11-1 to TRBJ2-5; D is unresolved. The CDR3 has 15 residues. Trimming shortened V by 1 base and J by 3 bases, and 12 bases separated the two germline ends. CDR1 SGHAT and CDR2 FQDESV come from the germline V gene (reference sequence).

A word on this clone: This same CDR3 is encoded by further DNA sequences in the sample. The CDR3 sequence is CASSPGQIYGYTF. CDR3 in DNA: TGTGCCAGCAGCCCCGGACAGATCTATGGCTACACCTTC. The chain carries TRBV7-9 and TRBJ1-2, with a weak D call TRBD1 (6 bases). Germline CDR1 and CDR2: SEHNR and FQNEAQ (reference sequence). The CDR3 has 13 amino acids. V gave up 5 bases and J gave up 4 bases, with 11 bases separating them.

The DNA of the CDR3 is TGTGCCAGCAGCGACCCGGGACAGGGGGGCACCGGGGAGCTGTTTTTT. It codes for CASSDPGQGGTGELFF. The genes are TRBV9 and TRBJ2-2, with 11 positions matching TRBD1. V dropped 3 bases and J dropped 4; count of bases not matched to a gene: 5. Germline CDR1 and CDR2: SGDLS and YYNGEE. This CDR3 spans 16 amino acids.